The rows below give T cell receptor beta chains drawn from one sample of a study of T cell changes during pregnancy in multiple sclerosis. Profiled with immunoSEQ multiplex PCR; TCRdb holds only in-frame clones, not every one. The table records roughly 10,000 clones, 83% of them present only once. The sample was CD8+ T cells from peripheral blood mononuclear cells, taken in the third trimester of pregnancy. These receptors all stem from a female donor in good health, enrolled as a control in a pregnancy study. Both conserved end residues are part of each CDR3. A D gene is named only where the DNA matches it firmly. A clone size is listed for some rows: how often the clone was seen (once, few, many), or a class if it is expanded.

TRBD1	TRBV5-4	TRBJ1-1	-	TGTGCCAGCAGCTTGGCCACCGGGACAGTGAACACTGAAGCTTTCTTT	CASSLATGTVNTEAFF
-	TRBV15	TRBJ2-1	-	TGTGCCACCAGCAGAGCAGCTAGCTCGTACAATGAGCAGTTCTTC	CATSRAASSYNEQFF
TRBD1	TRBV7-9	TRBJ2-7	-	TGTGCCAGCAGCTTAGAAGGGGGCAGCTACGAGCAGTACTTC	CASSLEGGSYEQYF
-	TRBV27	TRBJ2-3	-	TGTGCCAGCAGTCCGACAGATACGCAGTATTTT	CASSPTDTQYF
TRBD1	TRBV9	TRBJ2-7	once	TGTGCCAGCAGCGTCCGGGACAGGATCTACGAGCAGTACTTC	CASSVRDRIYEQYF
-	TRBV9	TRBJ2-3	-	TGTGCCAGCAGCAAAAGTGCGGCATCCACAGATACGCAGTATTTT	CASSKSAASTDTQYF
-	TRBV27	TRBJ2-7	-	TGTGCCAGCAGTCAGCGGCCTAAGGACGAGCAGTACTTC	CASSQRPKDEQYF
TRBD1	TRBV5-5	TRBJ1-2	-	TGTGCCAGCAGCTTGGACAGGGGGCTTAGGGGCTACACCTTC	CASSLDRGLRGYTF
TRBD2	TRBV6-4	TRBJ2-3	-	TGTGCCAGCAGTGCTAGCGGGGGGGCCACAGATACGCAGTATTTT	CASSASGGATDTQYF
-	TRBV13	TRBJ2-1	-	TGTGCCAGCAGCTTAGAAGGGACTGGCGCGGGGGAGCAGTTCTTC	CASSLEGTGAGEQFF
TRBD2	TRBV18	TRBJ2-1	-	TGTGCCAGCTCACGCCTGACTAGCGGGACGAATTACAATGAGCAGTTCTTC	CASSRLTSGTNYNEQFF
TRBD1	TRBV6-5	TRBJ2-3	-	TGTGCCAGCAGTTACAAGGGGGCAGTTAGCACAGATACGCAGTATTTT	CASSYKGAVSTDTQYF
-	TRBV4-2	TRBJ2-3	-	TGTGCCAGCAGCCGTGAGGGTGGGGGGTCTGGGGCAGATACGCAGTATTTT	CASSREGGGSGADTQYF
TRBD2	TRBV28	TRBJ2-7	-	TGTGCCAGCAGTTCGGGGGTCCAACTAGCGGGTTCCTACGAGCAGTACTTC	CASSSGVQLAGSYEQYF
-	TRBV7-8	TRBJ1-1	-	TGTGCCAGCAGCCGAAGCGGGGGGAGCACTGAAGCTTTCTTT	CASSRSGGSTEAFF
-	TRBV7-9	TRBJ2-1	-	TGTGCCGGTAGCGACACCTACAATGAGCAGTTCTTC	CAGSDTYNEQFF
-	TRBV4-3	TRBJ1-4	-	TGCGCCAGCAGCCAAGATGGCAGCCTCCGGAGGAAACTGTTTTTT	CASSQDGSLRRKLFF
TRBD2	TRBV4-3	TRBJ2-5	-	TGCGCCAGCAGCCAAACTCAGGCGGGGGAGCAGTACTTC	CASSQTQAGEQYF
-	TRBV28	TRBJ2-4	-	TGTGCCAGTCGAAGGGGGATAGCCAAAAACATTCAGTACTTC	CASRRGIAKNIQYF
TRBD2	TRBV27	TRBJ2-1	-	TGTGCCAGCAGTATCGAGACTAGCGGGAGGGCCGATGAGCAGTTCTTC	CASSIETSGRADEQFF